One and the same sample provided the 13 T cell receptor beta chains below, sequenced in a study of blood T cell repertoires in COVID-19. Assay used: immunoSEQ multiplex PCR; TCRdb lists only in-frame clones, some missing. The data show 65,000 to 85,000 clones, with 90% seen just once and about 2.5% held by the top ten. Sequenced: peripheral blood. These receptors all come from a human donor in a cohort sampled during active COVID-19.

V is TRBV27 and J is TRBJ2-1; TRBD2 aligns across 9 bases. Germline V gives CDR1 MNHEY, CDR2 SMNVEV (reference sequence). This CDR3 has 16 residues. V was clipped by 6 bases and J by 6 bases; unmatched bases: 12. CDR3 DNA sequence: TGTGCCAGCAGCCCGTTCAGCGGGGGGTTAGGCAATGAGCAGTTCTTC. Amino acid sequence: CASSPFSGGLGNEQFF.

The chain couples TRBV5-1 to TRBJ2-1; 10 bases align to TRBD1. Germline V gene sequence: CDR1 SGHRS, CDR2 YFSETQ. This CDR3 spans 17 amino acids. V shed 4 bases, J shed 3 bases, and the junction held 10 bases outside the gene matches. CDR3 loop: CASSVRGGTGVYNEQFF. The DNA for the CDR3 is TGCGCCAGCAGCGTCCGCGGCGGGACAGGGGTCTACAATGAGCAGTTCTTC.

The chain recombines TRBV6-6 with TRBJ2-1; TRBD2 matches 11 bases. There are 15 residues in the CDR3. V trimming: 6 bases; J trimming: 6 bases; junction bases outside the gene matches: 7. CDR1 MNHNY and CDR2 SVGAGI come from the germline V gene (reference sequence). CDR3 bases: TGTGCCAGCAGCCCGACTAGCGGGAAGGTCAATGAGCAGTTCTTC. It codes for CASSPTSGKVNEQFF.

The DNA of the CDR3 is TGTGCCAGTACTTGGGGCGGGGGGGCGCCCGACATTCAGTACTTC. Its translation is CASTWGGGAPDIQYF. The J gene is TRBJ2-4, the V gene TRBV19; TRBD2 aligns across 9 bases. V lost 7 bases, J lost 8 bases, and 12 bases stayed unmatched. CDR3 length: 15 amino acids. Germline V gene sequence: CDR1 LNHDA, CDR2 SQIVND (reference sequence).

The J gene is TRBJ2-2, the V gene TRBV10-1; 10 bases match TRBD2. V shed 5 bases and J 1 base; nucleotides not matched to a gene: 4. The V gene's germline CDR1 is WNHNN and CDR2 SYGVQD (reference sequence). The CDR3 extends over 16 amino acids. The CDR3 region has the DNA TGCGCCAGCAGTCCCTCTAGCGGGGGGAACACCGGGGAGCTGTTTTTT. Its protein product is CASSPSSGGNTGELFF.

This clone showed up just a few times. This chain connects TRBV6-5 to TRBJ2-7; D may be TRBD1 (5 bases). This CDR3 region has 13 residues. Trimming removed 6 bases at V and 4 bases at J, with 13 bases between. Per germline, CDR1 MNHEY and CDR2 SVGAGI. This CDR3 reads CASRTISGYEQYF. The CDR3 DNA reads TGTGCCAGCAGGACGATTTCAGGGTACGAGCAGTACTTC.

The V and J genes are TRBV19 and TRBJ2-1; a weak D match, TRBD1 (6 bases). CDR1 and CDR2 (germline): LNHDA, SQIVND (reference sequence). Trimming removed 8 bases at V and 0 bases at J, with 23 bases between. The CDR3 consists of 18 residues. In DNA form, the CDR3 reads TGTGCCAGTGCAACCCCGAGGGGGATACCAAGCTCCTACAATGAGCAGTTCTTC. It specifies CASATPRGIPSSYNEQFF.

This chain links TRBV6-2 or TRBV6-3 with TRBJ2-2; 8 positions match TRBD2. This CDR3 has 17 amino acids. V lost 3 bases, J lost 1 base, and 7 bases stayed unmatched. CDR1 and CDR2 (germline): MNHEY, SVGEGT. The CDR3: CASSYSRAGVNTGELFF. The CDR3 nucleotides read TGTGCCAGCAGTTATTCGCGAGCGGGAGTGAACACCGGGGAGCTGTTTTTT.

The V and J genes are TRBV29-1 and TRBJ1-1; a weak D match, TRBD1 (5 bases). Germline V CDR1 and CDR2: SQVTM, ANQGSEA. V was shortened by 5 bases and J by 1 base, with 11 bases between the two germline ends. The CDR3 consists of 13 residues. The CDR3 protein is CSVQGRANTEAFF. In DNA, the CDR3 is TGCAGCGTTCAGGGTAGGGCGAACACTGAAGCTTTCTTT. Together with reference TRBV29-1 and TRBJ1-1, the CDR3 gives the full variable domain: SAVISQKPSRDICQRGTSLTIQCQVDSQVTMMFWYRQQPGQSLTLIATANQGSEATYESGFVIDKFPISRPNLTFSTLTVSNMSPEDSSIYLCSVQGRANTEAFFGQGTRLTVV.

This clone was counted a few times. This chain links TRBV6-5 with TRBJ1-2, with D tentatively TRBD1 (6 bases). The V end was cut by 8 bases, the J end by 4 bases, with 14 bases between. The CDR3 is made up of 13 amino acids. From germline, CDR1 is MNHEY and CDR2 SVGAGI. The DNA of the CDR3 is TGTGCCAGCGTTAACAGGGAACTCTATGGCTACACCTTC. Protein product: CASVNRELYGYTF.

The V gene is TRBV21-1, the J gene TRBJ2-7; the table names TRBD2, a call not compared with the DNA. TRBV21-1 is a recognized pseudogene. The CDR3 is 15 residues long. CDR3 in amino acids: CASSRDKRTFYEQYF. In DNA, the CDR3 is TGTGCCAGCAGCAGAGATAAGCGAACCTTCTACGAGCAGTACTTC.

The J gene is TRBJ2-5, the V gene TRBV13; tentative D call: TRBD2 (7 bases). V shed 4 bases and J shed 9 bases, with 21 bases lying between them. The CDR3 runs to 15 residues. Germline values: CDR1 PRHDT, CDR2 FYEKMQ (reference sequence). The CDR3 sequence: CASSSGGGPFRAQYF. The CDR3 DNA is TGTGCCAGCAGCTCCGGCGGGGGCCCCTTTCGGGCCCAGTACTTC.

This clone was detected a few times. This chain connects TRBV7-8 to TRBJ2-7; 7 bases align to TRBD1. CDR3 length: 16 residues. The germline CDR1 and CDR2 sequences are SGHVS and FQNEAQ. The J segment lost 2 bases and the V segment lost 1 base, leaving 8 bases of the junction unmatched. This CDR3 is CASSLGLRGQTYEQYF. The CDR3 DNA sequence: TGTGCCAGCAGCTTAGGGTTAAGGGGGCAAACCTACGAGCAGTACTTC.